Listed here are 17 T cell receptor beta chains from one sample, sequenced in a study of blood T cells in healthy people across ages. It was with a sample-barcoded 5' primer and a J-beta primer mix that a second PCR of about 6 to 12 cycles was run. TCRdb reanalysed the 5' RACE reads using MiXCR and keeps one entry per CDR3 protein. This sample has over a million distinct CDR3 sequences, with 40% to 45% found just once. Sequencing was carried out using blood. The receptor source for this set is a woman aged 18 to 35 in good health.

The CDR3 is CASSPSGGQNYGYTF. The CDR3 DNA sequence: TGTGCCAGCTCACCATCGGGGGGACAAAACTATGGCTACACCTTC. J is TRBJ1-2 and V is TRBV18, with a possible D match to TRBD1 (6 bases). Germline V CDR1 and CDR2: KGHSH, LQKENI. Trimming stripped 2 bases from V and 2 bases from J, with 12 bases between. The CDR3 has 15 residues.

The gene calls are TRBV29-1 and TRBJ2-7; D not resolved. With 1 base removed from V and 7 bases from J, the gap between germline ends came to 11 bases. Germline CDR1 SQVTM, CDR2 ANQGSEA. This CDR3 region has 12 residues. The CDR3 coding sequence is TGCAGCGTTGAAGTTCCCAGTTTGGAGCAGTACTTC. It specifies CSVEVPSLEQYF.

In its sample, this clonotype was seen a few times. J is TRBJ1-5 and V is TRBV28, with D possibly matching TRBD1 (6 bases). Germline loops: CDR1 MDHEN, CDR2 SYDVKM. This CDR3 region has 15 residues. Trimming pared 3 bases from V and 5 bases from J, leaving 14 bases between. The CDR3 region has the DNA TGTGCCAGCAGTTTTTCGCTACAGGGAGATCAGCCCCAGCATTTT. It encodes CASSFSLQGDQPQHF. The complete variable domain, with remaining parts taken from reference TRBV28 and TRBJ1-5, reads DVKVTQSSRYLVKRTGEKVFLECVQDMDHENMFWYRQDPGLGLRLIYFSYDVKMKEKGDIPEGYSVSREKKERFSLILESASTNQTSMYLCASSFSLQGDQPQHFGDGTRLSIL.

This clonotype was observed once. The chain combines TRBV3-1 with TRBJ1-2; possible D gene TRBD1, 6 bases. The V end was cut by 1 base, the J end by 3 bases, with 12 bases between. Germline V gives CDR1 LGHDT, CDR2 YNNKEL (reference sequence). The length of the CDR3 is 15 residues. CDR3 nucleotides: TGTGCCAGCAGCCAAGTCCCAGGGGAAGACTATGGCTACACCTTC. Its protein product is CASSQVPGEDYGYTF. The entire variable domain, with the rest obtained from reference TRBV3-1 and TRBJ1-2, is as follows: DTAVSQTPKYLVTQMGNDKSIKCEQNLGHDTMYWYKQDSKKFLKIMFSYNNKELIINETVPNRFSPKSPDKAHLNLHINSLELGDSAVYFCASSQVPGEDYGYTFGSGTRLTVV.

The chain recombines TRBV5-1 with TRBJ2-7; D not certain. Germline CDR1 SGHRS, CDR2 YFSETQ. CDR3 size: 14 residues. The ends were cut back, 5 bases at V and 0 bases at J, with 12 bases in the middle. The CDR3 region is CASRVDGNSYEQYF. The CDR3 DNA reads TGCGCCAGCAGAGTGGACGGCAACTCCTACGAGCAGTACTTC.

This chain connects TRBV18 to TRBJ2-5, with TRBD2 identical over 10 bases. The CDR3 loop spans 16 amino acids. Per the germline V gene, CDR1 is KGHSH and CDR2 is LQKENI. The J segment lost 3 bases and the V segment lost 5 bases, leaving 9 bases of the junction unmatched. The CDR3 DNA is TGTGCCAGCTCATCTAGCGGGAGAGGAGGGAAAGAGACCCAGTACTTC. Protein: CASSSSGRGGKETQYF.

This chain uses TRBV20-1 with TRBJ2-1; tentative D call: TRBD2 (5 bases). The J call could be wrong; TRBJ2-7 is a better fit for the DNA end. CDR1 DFQATT and CDR2 SNEGSKA come from the germline V gene (reference sequence). The CDR3 is 14 amino acids. This CDR3 is CSAEGRVAYNEQYF. The DNA for the CDR3 is TGCAGTGCCGAGGGCCGGGTAGCCTACAATGAGCAGTACTTC.

The chain carries TRBV6-1 and TRBJ2-3, with a possible D match to TRBD2 (6 bases). The CDR3 spans 15 residues. In germline, CDR1 is MNHNS, CDR2 SASEGT. V gave up 2 bases and J gave up 4 bases, with 13 bases separating them. Here the CDR3 DNA reads TGTGCCAGCAGTGAAAAGCGGAGGGGACCAGATACGCAGTATTTT. Residues: CASSEKRRGPDTQYF.

This clonotype was counted a single time. The chain recombines TRBV12-3 or TRBV12-4 with TRBJ2-2, with 9 bases aligning to TRBD1. The CDR3 is 17 residues long. V shed 4 bases, J shed 5 bases, and the junction held 11 bases outside the gene matches. DNA of the CDR3: TGTGCCAGCAGTTCCCCGTGGACAGGGGCACGGACCGGGGAGCTGTTTTTT. Protein sequence: CASSSPWTGARTGELFF.

The V gene is TRBV5-1, the J gene TRBJ2-5; the match to TRBD1 covers 8 bases. CDR3 size: 18 residues. In germline, CDR1 is SGHRS, CDR2 YFSETQ. V shed 4 bases and J 4 bases; nucleotides not matched to a gene: 18. CDR3 amino acids: CASSPRQGNEVSTETQYF. The CDR3 bases are TGCGCCAGCAGCCCACGACAGGGGAATGAGGTATCAACAGAGACCCAGTACTTC.

This clonotype turned up a few times. DNA of the CDR3: TGCGCCAGCAGTGAATTGAGCGGGGGAGAGCAGTTCTTC. This sequence encodes CASSELSGGEQFF. This sequence joins TRBV10-2 and TRBJ2-1, with 8 bases aligning to TRBD2. The CDR3 extends over 13 amino acids. Trimming removed 3 bases from V and 10 bases from J; junction bases left unmatched: 5. Germline loops: CDR1 WSHSY, CDR2 SAAADI.

The table lists this clonotype with a few counts. The CDR3 protein is CASSVEKIQETQYF. CDR3 in DNA: TGTGCCAGCAGCGTAGAAAAGATACAAGAGACCCAGTACTTC. The J gene is TRBJ2-5, the V gene TRBV7-9; the D is unclear. The V gene lost 5 bases and the J gene lost 2 bases, with 12 bases spanning the gap. The CDR3 has 14 residues. The germline CDR1 and CDR2 sequences are SEHNR and FQNEAQ (reference sequence).

This chain connects TRBV4-3 to TRBJ2-7; TRBD2 matches 7 bases. V shed 4 bases, J shed 7 bases, and the junction held 10 bases outside the gene matches. Germline values: CDR1 LGHNA, CDR2 YSLEER. This CDR3 comprises 14 residues. The DNA for the CDR3 is TGCGCCAGCAGCCCCCGACTAGCTGTCAATGAGCAGTACTTC. The encoded protein is CASSPRLAVNEQYF.

This clonotype was counted only a few times. This chain joins TRBV10-3 and TRBJ2-1, with D possibly called TRBD1 or TRBD2 (6 bases each). The ends were cut back, 10 bases at V and 1 base at J, with 14 bases in the middle. Germline V gene sequence: CDR1 ENHRY, CDR2 SYGVKD. This CDR3 region has 14 residues. The CDR3 here is CATRRGFSYNEQFF. The CDR3 DNA reads as TGTGCCACCAGGAGGGGGTTTTCCTACAATGAGCAGTTCTTC.

This chain connects TRBV6-5 to TRBJ2-7, with D perhaps being TRBD1 or TRBD2 (6 bases each). The end of the DNA fits TRBJ2-5 better, so the J call may be wrong. Germline CDR1 reads MNHEY; CDR2 reads SVGAGI. This CDR3 contains 15 residues. The CDR3 bases are TGTGCCAGCAGTTACTTCTCTTGGGGGGCCGAGACCCAGTACTTC. It yields the protein CASSYFSWGAETQYF.

The rearrangement links TRBV29-1 to TRBJ2-3, with 8 bases that match TRBD2. The CDR3 loop spans 15 amino acids. With 2 bases clipped from V and 2 bases from J, the junction kept 6 bases outside the gene matches. CDR1 and CDR2 from the germline V gene are SQVTM and ANQGSEA. The CDR3 spells CSVEPTSENTDTQYF. The CDR3, as DNA: TGCAGCGTTGAACCGACTAGCGAAAACACAGATACGCAGTATTTT.

There are a few counts of this clonotype. The V and J genes are TRBV7-2 and TRBJ2-2; 7 nucleotides agree with TRBD1. Germline CDR1 SGHTA, CDR2 FQGNSA. This CDR3 contains 13 residues. The junction had 2 bases not matched to a gene; V was cut back by 4 bases and J by 6 bases. Here the CDR3 reads CASSSRGSGELFF. CDR3 DNA: TGTGCCAGCAGCTCCAGGGGGTCCGGGGAGCTGTTTTTT.